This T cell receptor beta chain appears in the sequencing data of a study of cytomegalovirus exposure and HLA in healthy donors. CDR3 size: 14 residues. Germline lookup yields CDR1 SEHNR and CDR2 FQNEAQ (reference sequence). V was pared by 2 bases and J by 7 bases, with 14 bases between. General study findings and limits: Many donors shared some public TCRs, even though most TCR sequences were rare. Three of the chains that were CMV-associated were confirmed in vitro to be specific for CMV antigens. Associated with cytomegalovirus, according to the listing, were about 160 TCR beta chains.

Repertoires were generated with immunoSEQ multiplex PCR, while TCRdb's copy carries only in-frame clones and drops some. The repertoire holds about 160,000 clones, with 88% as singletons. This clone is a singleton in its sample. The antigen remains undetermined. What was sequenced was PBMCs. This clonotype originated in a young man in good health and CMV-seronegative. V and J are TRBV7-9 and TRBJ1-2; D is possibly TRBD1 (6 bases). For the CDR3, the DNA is TGTGCCAGCAGCTTAATCAACAGGGTCGGTGGCTACACCTTC. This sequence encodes CASSLINRVGGYTF.